These T cell receptor beta chains were read from a single sample in a study of response to subunit inactivated influenza vaccine. TCRdb ran MiXCR on the RT-PCR reads and lists one entry per CDR3 protein. The table includes some 800,000 distinct CDR3 sequences, over 20% detected once. The source material was PBMCs from blood, sampled roughly 5 days after vaccination. The source of these receptors is a man aged 50 or older who received an inactivated influenza vaccine. CDR3s include the opening cysteine and the closing phenylalanine or tryptophan. A D gene is named only where the DNA matches it firmly.

V	D	J	CDR3
TRBV21-1	NA	TRBJ1-2	CASTGTGGPNYGYTF
TRBV5-1	NA	TRBJ1-4	CASSSILGANEKLFF
TRBV6-2/TRBV6-3	NA	TRBJ2-1	CASSYSGTGPYNEQFF
TRBV6-1	NA	TRBJ1-5	CASSARRGMTNQPQHF
TRBV27	NA	TRBJ2-2	CASSLRGSKVTGELFF
TRBV11-2	NA	TRBJ1-5	CASSLIHHSNQPQHF
TRBV5-6	NA	TRBJ2-6	CASTTSGTGANVLTF
TRBV3-1	TRBD2	TRBJ2-1	CASSQRSGGPYEQFF
TRBV6-5	TRBD2	TRBJ2-1	CASSYITGTSVNEQFF
TRBV15	TRBD2	TRBJ2-3	CATSRDRVSGTWDTQYF
TRBV5-8	NA	TRBJ1-5	CASSLRAANQPQHF
TRBV2	NA	TRBJ2-5	CASSEEGPVAQYF
TRBV29-1	NA	TRBJ2-3	CSVEGSSTDTQYF
TRBV7-7	NA	TRBJ2-4	CASSIGGSVQVKNIQYF
TRBV6-5	NA	TRBJ2-7	CASSYFEQYF
TRBV29-1	TRBD1	TRBJ2-7	CSVTRGPTSYEQYF
TRBV19	NA	TRBJ1-5	CASSGVTGRNQPQHF